The entry below gives a single T cell receptor (beta chain) sequence along with its context. The conserved phenylalanine or tryptophan normally closing the CDR3 is absent here, so this likely arose from a read error. For CDR3 and TCR beta VDJ profiling, genomic DNA was the template used. Using its own MiXCR run on the reads, TCRdb lists one record per CDR3 protein. The data contain 200,000 to 250,000 distinct CDR3 sequences, roughly 60% of them singletons. This sample stems from a study of CD8+CD57+ T cells in acquired aplastic anemia. Study context: DNA from sorted CD4+ and CD8+ cells averaged about 3.2 ug.

Patients sequenced had flow cytometry evidence of CD8+CD57+ cell expansion. The blood sampling took place in patients who had so far received no therapy. Looked up from germline, CDR1 is SGHTA and CDR2 is FQGNSA. V lost 2 bases and J lost 4, with 7 bases in between. The CDR3 runs 13 residues. V usage is TRBV7-2 and J usage is TRBJ2-3; D is unresolved. The TCR comes from a human donor with aplastic anemia. The specimen was sorted CD4+, CD8+, or CD8+CD57+ T cells (not recorded which) from PBMCs. In nucleotides, the CDR3 is TGTGCCAGCAGCTTACTTGGCGCAGATACGCAGTATCTT. Amino acids: CASSLLGADTQYL.